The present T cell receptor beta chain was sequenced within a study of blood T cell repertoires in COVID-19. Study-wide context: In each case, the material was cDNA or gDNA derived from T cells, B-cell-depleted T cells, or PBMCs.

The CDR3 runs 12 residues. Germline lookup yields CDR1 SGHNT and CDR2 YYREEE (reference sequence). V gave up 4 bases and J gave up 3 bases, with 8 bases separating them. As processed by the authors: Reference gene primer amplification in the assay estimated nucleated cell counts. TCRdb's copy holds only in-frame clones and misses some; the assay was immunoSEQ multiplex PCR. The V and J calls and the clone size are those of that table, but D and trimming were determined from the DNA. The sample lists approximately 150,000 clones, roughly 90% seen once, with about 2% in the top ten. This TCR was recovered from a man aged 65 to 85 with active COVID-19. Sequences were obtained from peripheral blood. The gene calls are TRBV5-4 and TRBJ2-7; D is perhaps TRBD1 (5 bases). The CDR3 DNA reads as TGTGCCAGCAGCCAAACAGGCTACGAGCAGTACTTC. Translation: CASSQTGYEQYF.